A selection of T cell receptor beta chains follows, all from one sample in a study of T cells in tuberculosis. Clones were sequenced by immunoSEQ multiplex PCR, and TCRdb holds only the in-frame ones, with some missing. The sample has 80,000 to 90,000 clones; roughly 88% are singletons. Sequencing was carried out using CD1b-GMM tetramer-negative cells sorted from PBMCs. The receptors originated from an adult woman with latent tuberculosis. CDR3s include the opening cysteine and the closing phenylalanine or tryptophan. Each record gives: V gene, J gene, D gene, clone size, CDR3 DNA, CDR3 protein. A D gene is named only where the DNA matches it firmly. Clone sizes are given selectively: once, few, many, or a class where the clone is expanded.

TRBV7-2,TRBJ2-5,-,-,TGTGCCAGCAGCCCTGGAGGACAGCAAGAGACCCAGTACTTC,CASSPGGQQETQYF
TRBV28,TRBJ1-1,TRBD1,once,TGTGCCAGCAGTATCCAGACAGGGGCCGCTTTCTTT,CASSIQTGAAFF
TRBV7-2,TRBJ1-1,TRBD1,-,TGTGCCAGCAGCTTAGCAGGGGGCGCAGGAATGGTTTTCTTT,CASSLAGGAGMVFF
TRBV7-7,TRBJ2-3,-,-,TGTGCTAGCAGCTCCGGCCGGAGAGATACGCAGTATTTT,CASSSGRRDTQYF
TRBV19,TRBJ2-3,TRBD2,-,TGTGCCAGTAGTATAGCGGGAGGGGGCACAGATACGCAGTATTTT,CASSIAGGGTDTQYF
TRBV19,TRBJ2-1,TRBD2,few,TGTGCCAGTAGTCCCGGACTAGCAGGGACCAATGAGCAGTTCTTC,CASSPGLAGTNEQFF
TRBV5-6,TRBJ2-1,TRBD2,-,TGTGCCAGCAGCTGGGAAGCGGGGGGGAGTTACAATGAGCAGTTCTTC,CASSWEAGGSYNEQFF
TRBV11-3,TRBJ1-6,-,-,TGTGCCAGCAGCCAGGATGATTCACCCCTCCACTTT,CASSQDDSPLHF
TRBV11-2,TRBJ1-2,-,-,TGTGCCAGCAGCTTAGACAGCTATGGCTACACCTTC,CASSLDSYGYTF
TRBV10-3,TRBJ1-1,TRBD1,-,TGTGCCATCAGTTCAACCGCCAAGACAGGGGCTCCTGAAGCTTTCTTT,CAISSTAKTGAPEAFF
TRBV4-2,TRBJ2-1,-,-,TGTGCCAGCAGCCAAAGAGAACGGCGGGGCCACAATGAGCAGTTCTTC,CASSQRERRGHNEQFF
TRBV5-6,TRBJ1-2,-,once,TGTGCCAGCAGCTATTCCCCCAGGGCAGGCGGCTACACCTTC,CASSYSPRAGGYTF
TRBV19,TRBJ1-3,-,few,TGTGCCAGTAGTATAAACTTCTCTGGAAACACCATATATTTT,CASSINFSGNTIYF
TRBV15,TRBJ1-5,TRBD1,once,TGTGCCACCAGCAGAGGGGACAGGGCCCCGAGTCAGCCCCAGCATTTT,CATSRGDRAPSQPQHF